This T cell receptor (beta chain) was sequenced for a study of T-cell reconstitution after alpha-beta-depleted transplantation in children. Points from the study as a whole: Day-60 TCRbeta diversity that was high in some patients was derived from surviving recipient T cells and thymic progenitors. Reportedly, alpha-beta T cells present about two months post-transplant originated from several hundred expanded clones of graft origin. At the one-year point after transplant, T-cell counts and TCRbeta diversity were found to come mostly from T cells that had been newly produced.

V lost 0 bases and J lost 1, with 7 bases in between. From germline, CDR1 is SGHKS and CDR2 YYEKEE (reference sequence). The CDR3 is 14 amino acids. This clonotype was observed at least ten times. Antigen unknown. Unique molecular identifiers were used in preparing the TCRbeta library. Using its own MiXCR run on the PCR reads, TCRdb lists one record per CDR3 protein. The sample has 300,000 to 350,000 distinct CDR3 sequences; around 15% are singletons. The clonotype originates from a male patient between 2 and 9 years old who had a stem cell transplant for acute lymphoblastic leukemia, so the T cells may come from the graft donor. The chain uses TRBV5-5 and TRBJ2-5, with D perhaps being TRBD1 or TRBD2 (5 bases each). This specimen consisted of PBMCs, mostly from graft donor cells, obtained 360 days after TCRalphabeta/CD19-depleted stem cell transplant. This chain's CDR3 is CASSLGGAQETQYF. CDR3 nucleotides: TGTGCCAGCAGCTTGGGAGGGGCCCAAGAGACCCAGTACTTC. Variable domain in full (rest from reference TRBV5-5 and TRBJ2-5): DAGVTQSPTHLIKTRGQQVTLRCSPISGHKSVSWYQQVLGQGPQFIFQYYEKEERGRGNFPDRFSARQFPNYSSELNVNALLLGDSALYLCASSLGGAQETQYFGPGTRLLVL.